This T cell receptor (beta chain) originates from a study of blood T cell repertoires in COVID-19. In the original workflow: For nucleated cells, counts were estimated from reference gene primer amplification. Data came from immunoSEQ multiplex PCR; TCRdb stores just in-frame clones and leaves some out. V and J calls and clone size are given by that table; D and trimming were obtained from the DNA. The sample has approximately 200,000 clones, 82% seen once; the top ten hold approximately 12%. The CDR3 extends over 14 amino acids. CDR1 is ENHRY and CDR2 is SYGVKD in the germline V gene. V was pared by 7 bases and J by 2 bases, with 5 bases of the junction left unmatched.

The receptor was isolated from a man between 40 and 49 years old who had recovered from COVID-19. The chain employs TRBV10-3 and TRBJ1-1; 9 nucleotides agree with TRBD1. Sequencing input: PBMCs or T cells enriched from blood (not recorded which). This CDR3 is CAINPTGGNTEAFF. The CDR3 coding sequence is TGTGCCATCAATCCGACAGGGGGAAACACTGAAGCTTTCTTT.